This T cell receptor (beta chain) was profiled in a study of long-term antiretroviral therapy in people with HIV. Regarding the study as a whole: No data were available on ART adherence, viral resistance or therapy changes. Post-ART, diversity grew, though it stayed under transplant donor control levels.

The germline CDR1 and CDR2 sequences are SGHAT and FQNNGV. This CDR3 region has 17 residues. Trimming took off 5 bases at V and 7 bases at J, with 24 bases between the two ends. As to this clone: Its antigen is not identified.

Researchers ran immunoSEQ v3.0 at survey level. Using immunoSEQ multiplex PCR, the repertoire was profiled, and TCRdb retains in-frame clones only, with some absent. The sample contains 12,000 to 15,000 clones, 75% to 85% of which appear only once. The cryopreserved samples used held 1-10 million PBMC prior to extraction of DNA. V and J are TRBV11-2 and TRBJ2-1; TRBD1 is a possible D gene (7 bases). This sequence originates from a middle-aged man with HIV. Sequencing was performed on unsorted PBMCs, taken 3.2 years before starting antiretroviral therapy. The CDR3 DNA is TGTGCCAGCAGCCTTCTCGGGGGCGCGTTGACAGGGAATGAGCAGTTCTTC. Protein product: CASSLLGGALTGNEQFF.